This T cell receptor (beta chain) was recovered during a study of cytomegalovirus exposure and HLA in healthy donors. Turning to the study itself: Among the 300 to 500 donors who were genotyped, 81% fell in the genetic ancestry cluster that is associated with self-reported Caucasian donors.

Looked up from germline, CDR1 is LGHNA and CDR2 is YSLEER. V dropped 3 bases and J dropped 5; count of bases not matched to a gene: 12. The CDR3 is 16 residues long. Study-wide points: Beyond CMV serostatus, there was no information to go on about immune exposure. Most TCRs appeared rarely, but some public TCRs recurred in many donors. The study recorded 164 TCR beta chains that were cytomegalovirus-associated.

This clone turned up a few times. Antigen unknown. PCR involved 60 Vbeta and 13 Jbeta primers. TCRdb keeps only in-frame clones here, not all; method: immunoSEQ multiplex PCR. In the table there are 200,000 to 250,000 clones, 75% of which are singletons. Sequenced material: PBMCs. This receptor was identified in a woman in her twenties or thirties in good health and CMV-seronegative. This chain links TRBV4-3 with TRBJ1-2, with TRBD1 matching over 7 bases. Here the CDR3 DNA reads TGCGCCAGCAGCCAGCTTCATCCTACAGGGGTGTATGGCTACACCTTC. Translation gives CASSQLHPTGVYGYTF.